This TCR beta chain was identified during a study of blood T cell repertoires in COVID-19. Assignment of participants to cohorts was predicated upon participant-reported clinical history. Resolution of symptoms, clearance, or two negative PCRs was present in recovered Cohort 3 donors. V trimming: 0 bases; J trimming: 8 bases; junction bases outside the gene matches: 9. CDR1 and CDR2 (germline): LGHNT, FRNRAP. CDR3 length: 18 residues. The data were produced by immunoSEQ multiplex PCR, yet TCRdb's version contains in-frame clones alone and is incomplete. Seen here are under 200,000 clones, 70% to 90% observed once, and the top ten hold about 8.1%.

This clonotype was sampled from a woman aged 18-29 years who had recovered from COVID-19. The sequenced sample was PBMCs or T cells enriched from blood (not recorded which). The rearrangement joins TRBV12-5 to TRBJ2-1; 14 bases are shared with TRBD2. CDR3 DNA: TGTGCTAGTGGTTTGGTTAGACTAGCGGGGGGGCTGATCTATGAGCAGTTCTTC. The encoded protein is CASGLVRLAGGLIYEQFF.